Reported below is one TCR beta chain. In the study's own analysis: Nucleated cell number was recorded as an estimate derived from reference gene primer amplification. The method was immunoSEQ multiplex PCR; TCRdb's version includes in-frame clones alone and lacks a portion of them. D and trimming come from the DNA, and the V and J calls and clone size come from that table. The data show hundreds of thousands of clones, with approximately 88% seen just once and approximately 3% held by the top ten. The data are from a study of blood T cell repertoires in COVID-19. The germline V gene encodes CDR1 MNHEY and CDR2 SMNVEV (reference sequence). There are 16 residues in the CDR3. Trimming took 6 bases from V and 7 from J; bases not matched to a gene: 17.

The origin of this receptor is a woman aged 30 to 39 with COVID-19, enrolled during active disease. V usage is TRBV27 and J usage is TRBJ2-7, with 8 bases identical to TRBD1. The sequenced sample was peripheral blood. CDR3 coding DNA: TGTGCCAGCAGCACCCCCGGACAGGGAAATCCGGCGGAGCAGTACTTC. This translates into CASSTPGQGNPAEQYF.